This T cell receptor (beta chain) was sequenced during a study of T cell responses to AZD1222 COVID-19 vaccine. General study results and limits: AZD1222 recipients seropositive at baseline numbered only 6 or 7.

The CDR3 runs 14 residues. Germline V gene data show CDR1 as MNHEY and CDR2 as SVGAGI. V lost 7 bases, J lost 6 bases, and 16 bases lay in between. Only in-frame clones appear in the TCRdb table, and some are missing; sequencing was by immunoSEQ multiplex PCR. The sample has 150,000 to 200,000 clones, 85% to 95% seen once. This clone was seen once. Its antigen remains unidentified. Material: peripheral blood, obtained on day 0 of AZD1222 vaccination. The receptor comes from an adult in good health. This chain joins TRBV6-5 and TRBJ2-1, with D tentatively TRBD1 or TRBD2 (5 bases each). In DNA, the CDR3 is TGTGCCAGCACCCGGGACCAAGTGGGCAATGAGCAGTTCTTC. Translating it yields CASTRDQVGNEQFF.